These 15 T cell receptor beta chains came from one sample sequenced in a study of shared clonotypes between healthy human individuals. The data were produced by immunoSEQ multiplex PCR, yet TCRdb's version contains in-frame clones alone and is incomplete. This table holds 2 million to 2.5 million clones, about 92% found once. The sequencing sample was made of naive CD4+ T cells from PBMCs. Subset indicated: CD45RA+ positively selected. The receptor source for this set is a man aged 18 to 35 in good health. Some clones in this sample may be carry-over from other donors' samples.

The chain is built from TRBV5-1 and TRBJ2-5, with D perhaps assigned TRBD1 or TRBD2 (5 bases each). Germline CDR1 reads SGHRS; CDR2 reads YFSETQ. The CDR3 loop spans 14 amino acids. Trimming took off 4 bases at V and 5 bases at J, with 15 bases between the two ends. CDR3 nucleotide sequence: TGCGCCAGCAGCATCGGACACGGCGGGGAGACCCAGTACTTC. Amino acid sequence: CASSIGHGGETQYF.

V and J are TRBV21-1 and TRBJ2-5. TRBV21-1 is shown as a pseudogene. The CDR3 is 14 amino acids. For the CDR3, the DNA is TGTGCCAGCAGCAAAGAGGGTATCCAAGAGACCCAGTACTTC. Its translation is CASSKEGIQETQYF.

As to this clone: The sample contains more than one DNA sequence encoding this CDR3. This chain links TRBV6-1 with TRBJ1-1; maybe TRBD1 (5 bases). Germline V gene sequence: CDR1 MNHNS, CDR2 SASEGT. This CDR3 is 14 amino acids long. V was cut by 2 bases and J by 5 bases, with 12 bases left in between. The CDR3 loop is CASSELQGGTEAFF. The DNA for the CDR3 is TGTGCCAGCAGTGAACTTCAGGGAGGGACTGAAGCTTTCTTT.

The chain combines TRBV5-1 with TRBJ2-4, with TRBD2 matching 14 bases. Germline lookup yields CDR1 SGHRS and CDR2 YFSETQ. Germline trimming cut 4 bases from V and 10 bases from J; bases unmatched to any gene: 4. This CDR3 spans 14 amino acids. The CDR3 region has the DNA TGCGCCAGCAGCCCGGGGACTAGCGGGAGTATTCAGTACTTC. It is translated as CASSPGTSGSIQYF.

The J gene is TRBJ2-3, the V gene TRBV5-1, with 11 bases fitting TRBD2. Losses at the gene ends were 0 bases for V and 3 bases for J; bases not matched to a gene: 15. Germline V gene sequence: CDR1 SGHRS, CDR2 YFSETQ. The CDR3 is made up of 20 amino acids. Written as DNA, the CDR3 is TGCGCCAGCAGCTTGGCGGGACTAGCGGACTACTTATTTGGGACAGATACGCAGTATTTT. It codes for CASSLAGLADYLFGTDTQYF.

The chain couples TRBV11-2 to TRBJ1-3, with D uncertain. The CDR3 spans 15 residues. Germline CDR1 and CDR2: SGHAT and FQNNGV. V gave up 5 bases and J gave up 0 bases, with 11 bases separating them. In nucleotides, the CDR3 is TGTGCCAGCAGCCAATCAGACGGCTCTGGAAACACCATATATTTT. As protein: CASSQSDGSGNTIYF.

The gene calls are TRBV7-9 and TRBJ2-3, with D unclear. V lost 5 bases and J lost 0, with 15 bases in between. The germline V gene has CDR1 SEHNR and CDR2 FQNEAQ (reference sequence). The CDR3 is made up of 16 amino acids. CDR3 residues: CASSKGRFESTDTQYF. The CDR3 DNA is TGTGCCAGCAGCAAAGGGCGCTTTGAGAGCACAGATACGCAGTATTTT. The whole variable domain, remainder taken from reference TRBV7-9 and TRBJ2-3, is DTGVSQNPRHKITKRGQNVTFRCDPISEHNRLYWYRQTLGQGPEFLTYFQNEAQLEKSRLLSDRFSAERPKGSFSTLEIQRTEQGDSAMYLCASSKGRFESTDTQYFGPGTRLTVL.

The V call is TRBV19, the J call TRBJ1-1; D is undetermined. The CDR3 is 13 amino acids. Germline V CDR1 and CDR2: LNHDA, SQIVND (reference sequence). Trimming took 7 bases from V and 3 from J, leaving 12 bases between them. The CDR3 region is CASNLEGDTEAFF. Here the CDR3 DNA reads TGTGCCAGTAATCTCGAGGGCGACACTGAAGCTTTCTTT.

The genes are TRBV19 and TRBJ2-5, with TRBD2 matching over 12 bases. The CDR3 length is 17 residues. Germline CDR1 reads LNHDA; CDR2 reads SQIVND (reference sequence). The trim removed 2 bases at V and 0 bases at J, leaving 4 bases unmatched. DNA for the CDR3: TGTGCCAGTAGTATAAGGACTAGCGGGACGTACCAAGAGACCCAGTACTTC. Its protein is CASSIRTSGTYQETQYF.

The chain has TRBV4-1 and TRBJ1-5, with D perhaps matching TRBD1 (6 bases). Germline V CDR1 and CDR2: MGHRA, YSYEKL. CDR3 length: 14 amino acids. V was clipped by 1 base and J by 6 bases, with 10 bases between them. The CDR3 DNA reads as TGCGCCAGCAGCCAAGTGGGGGCAGGTCAGCCCCAGCATTTT. Amino acids: CASSQVGAGQPQHF.

The sample holds a few counts of this clone. Other DNA sequences in the same sample also yield this CDR3. V is TRBV6-5 and J is TRBJ1-2; D gene unclear. The CDR3 has 13 amino acids. V was trimmed by 0 bases and J by 5 bases, leaving 7 bases between them. The V gene's germline CDR1 is MNHEY and CDR2 SVGAGI. The CDR3 region is CASSYSAGYGYTF. CDR3 bases: TGTGCCAGCAGTTACTCGGCGGGGTATGGCTACACCTTC.

V usage is TRBV5-1 and J usage is TRBJ2-5; the match to TRBD1 covers 9 bases. V was pared by 4 bases and J by 3 bases, with 10 bases of the junction left unmatched. Germline lookup yields CDR1 SGHRS and CDR2 YFSETQ. The CDR3 length is 16 residues. CDR3 protein: CASSPITRDREETQYF. The CDR3 DNA is TGCGCCAGCAGCCCGATAACCCGGGACAGGGAAGAGACCCAGTACTTC.

This chain links TRBV4-1 with TRBJ2-4, with 7 bases aligning to TRBD1. CDR1 is MGHRA, CDR2 YSYEKL, per germline. The V and J ends lost 1 base and 1 base, in that order; junction bases with no gene match: 7. This CDR3 spans 17 amino acids. The CDR3 sequence: CASSQVGTESAKNIQYF. In DNA form, the CDR3 reads TGCGCCAGCAGCCAAGTCGGGACAGAATCCGCCAAAAACATTCAGTACTTC.

This clone has a handful of counts. Germline and junction disagree at one end, which may indicate a read error. The rearrangement uses TRBV4-1 and TRBJ1-2; D is unclear. This CDR3 spans 9 amino acids. The germline V gene has CDR1 MGHRA and CDR2 YSYEKL. CDR3 region: CASSQELAF. Here the CDR3 DNA reads TGCGCCAGCAGCCAAGAACTGGCCTTC.

Only one count was recorded for this clone. The chain links TRBV28 to TRBJ1-4; 8 bases map to TRBD1. This CDR3 is built from 15 residues. CDR1 and CDR2 (germline): MDHEN, SYDVKM. Trimming removed 1 base from V and 5 bases from J; junction bases left unmatched: 3. The CDR3 spells CASSLSGGQNEKLFF. In nucleotides, the CDR3 is TGTGCCAGCAGTTTATCAGGGGGCCAGAATGAAAAACTGTTTTTT.